A single sample is the source of the 7 T cell receptor beta chains below, sequenced in a study of cytomegalovirus exposure and HLA in healthy donors. The PCR used 60 Vbeta and 13 Jbeta primers. Measured with immunoSEQ multiplex PCR; TCRdb has only the in-frame clones, and not every one. The table includes approximately 170,000 clones, roughly four fifths detected once. Input material: PBMCs. The receptor source for this set is a middle-aged woman in good health and CMV-seronegative.

Here the CDR3 reads CASSGRGGEQYF. CDR3 in DNA: TGTGCCAGCAGCGGCCGGGGAGGCGAGCAGTACTTC. This chain uses TRBV11-3 with TRBJ2-7, with TRBD2 as a possible D gene (6 bases). CDR1 is SGHNT, CDR2 YENEEA, per germline. CDR3 length equals 12 residues. Trimming removed 5 bases at V and 6 bases at J, with 11 bases between. The full variable domain, completed using reference TRBV11-3 and TRBJ2-7, is EAGVVQSPRYKIIEKKQPVAFWCNPISGHNTLYWYLQNLGQGPELLIRYENEEAVDDSQLPKDRFSAERLKGVDSTLKIQPAELGDSAVYLCASSGRGGEQYFGPGTRLTVT.

The chain uses TRBV4-2 and TRBJ2-1; the match to TRBD2 covers 14 bases. The CDR3 is 16 residues long. V was clipped by 1 base and J by 7 bases; unmatched bases: 3. Looked up from germline, CDR1 is LGHNA and CDR2 is YNFKEQ. The CDR3 nucleotides are TGTGCCAGCAGCCAAGCCGGGACTAGCGGGAGAAATGAGCAGTTCTTC. This codes for CASSQAGTSGRNEQFF.

This clone is a singleton in its sample. The chain combines TRBV6-1 with TRBJ2-7; tentative D call: TRBD1 (5 bases). This CDR3 is built from 15 residues. V dropped 5 bases and J dropped 2 bases, with 16 bases sitting between them. Looked up from germline, CDR1 is MNHNS and CDR2 is SASEGT. This chain's CDR3 is CASSKTTVGPYEQYF. As DNA, the CDR3 is TGTGCCAGCAGTAAGACGACAGTCGGGCCCTACGAGCAGTACTTC.

The CDR3 bases are TGTGCCAGTAGCGTTACCCGGGACAGAGGTGGTGGCTACACCTTC. Translation: CASSVTRDRGGGYTF. The chain recombines TRBV19 with TRBJ1-2, with TRBD1 matching 7 bases. This CDR3 spans 15 amino acids. Per the germline V gene, CDR1 is LNHDA and CDR2 is SQIVND (reference sequence). V lost 6 bases to trimming and J lost 7 bases; unmatched junction nucleotides: 14.

The chain carries TRBV28 and TRBJ1-1; D gene unclear. CDR1 is MDHEN and CDR2 is SYDVKM in the germline V gene. Between the trimmed V and J ends, which lost 7 bases and 0 bases, there was a span of 12 bases. This CDR3 spans 14 amino acids. The CDR3, as DNA: TGTGCCAGCACTGGAGGGTTCTTGAACACTGAAGCTTTCTTT. Protein: CASTGGFLNTEAFF.

In its sample, this clone was seen a few times. V is TRBV6-5 and J is TRBJ1-3; D gene uncertain. Trimming shortened V by 6 bases and J by 0 bases, and 12 bases separated the two germline ends. The CDR3 has 15 amino acids. In germline, CDR1 is MNHEY, CDR2 SVGAGI. This chain's CDR3 is CASRLDGNSGNTIYF. Here the CDR3 DNA reads TGTGCCAGCAGACTTGACGGGAACTCTGGAAACACCATATATTTT.

The CDR3 here is CASSTGTGELFF. Written as DNA, the CDR3 is TGCGCCAGCAGTACAGGGACCGGGGAGCTGTTTTTT. The chain links TRBV10-2 to TRBJ2-2, with D possibly being TRBD1 (6 bases). The CDR3 consists of 12 residues. Germline CDR1 is WSHSY and CDR2 is SAAADI. Trimming cost V 5 bases and J 5 bases, with 6 bases left between them.